This TCR beta chain was recovered during a study of shared clonotypes between healthy human individuals. Study background: The cohort comprised a couple of women and a few men. Their ages spanned 18 to 49 years. General study findings and limits: Relative to memory subsets, naive subsets generally showed larger estimated richness.

Of note for this clone: The antigen is undetermined.

This CDR3 has 16 amino acids. V dropped 1 base and J dropped 9; count of bases not matched to a gene: 9. Per germline, CDR1 MDHEN and CDR2 SYDVKM. Splitting the CD4+ cells yielded a CD45RA+ naive subset and a CD45RA-negative memory subset. Replicate PCRs from sorted subsets contained about 0.2 ug DNA, which is approximately 30,000 T cell genomes. Clones were read by immunoSEQ multiplex PCR, and TCRdb kept only the in-frame ones, dropping some. Of roughly 2.2 million clones in the sample, less than 95% were seen once. The origin of this receptor is a man younger than 35 in good health. Some clones in this sample may be carry-over from other donors' samples. This chain uses TRBV28 with TRBJ2-1; 10 nucleotides match TRBD2. The sequenced material came from naive CD4+ T cells from PBMCs. Subset of the sample: CD45RA+ positively selected. The chain's CDR3 is CASSLYSSGSWAEQFF. The CDR3 coding sequence is TGTGCCAGCAGTTTATATTCTAGCGGGAGTTGGGCTGAGCAGTTCTTC.